A selection of T cell receptor beta chains follows, all from one sample in a study of blood T cell repertoires in COVID-19. Produced via immunoSEQ multiplex PCR; TCRdb's table is partial and in-frame only. The sample contains over 250,000 clones, roughly 90% of which appear only once. The sequenced material came from PBMCs or T cells enriched from blood (not recorded which). The receptors come from a woman under 40 who had recovered from COVID-19. Both conserved end residues are part of each CDR3. A D gene is named only where the DNA matches it firmly. Rows may omit the clone size; those that give it use once, few, many or a size class.

CDR3aa: CVISRANVLTF
CDR3nt: TGTGTTATCTCTCGGGCCAACGTCCTGACTTTC
v_gene: TRBV27
j_gene: TRBJ2-6
len: 11
d_gene: -
abundance: -

CDR3aa: CAISPGQGNYGYTF
CDR3nt: TGTGCCATCAGCCCAGGACAGGGAAACTATGGCTACACCTTC
v_gene: TRBV10-3
j_gene: TRBJ1-2
len: 14
d_gene: TRBD1
abundance: -

CDR3aa: CASRWSGQETQYF
CDR3nt: TGTGCCAGCAGATGGAGCGGACAAGAGACCCAGTACTTC
v_gene: TRBV6-5
j_gene: TRBJ2-5
len: 13
d_gene: -
abundance: -

CDR3aa: CASSPLRGGGGYEQYF
CDR3nt: TGTGCCAGCAGCCCTCTCCGTGGGGGAGGGGGGTACGAGCAGTACTTC
v_gene: TRBV7-2
j_gene: TRBJ2-7
len: 16
d_gene: -
abundance: -

CDR3aa: CASSIRAGGDTQYF
CDR3nt: TGTGCCAGTAGTATTCGGGCAGGGGGAGATACGCAGTATTTT
v_gene: TRBV19
j_gene: TRBJ2-3
len: 14
d_gene: TRBD1
abundance: -

CDR3aa: CASSQAPPTVTGELFF
CDR3nt: TGTGCCAGCAGCCAGGCTCCACCGACTGTCACCGGGGAGCTGTTTTTT
v_gene: TRBV3-1/TRBV3-2
j_gene: TRBJ2-2
len: 16
d_gene: -
abundance: -

CDR3aa: CSVVDRSAFSGNTIYF
CDR3nt: TGCAGCGTTGTTGACAGGTCCGCCTTCTCTGGAAACACCATATATTTT
v_gene: TRBV29-1
j_gene: TRBJ1-3
len: 16
d_gene: -
abundance: -

CDR3aa: CASSLLGTSYADTQYF
CDR3nt: TGTGCCAGCAGCTTACTCGGGACTAGCTATGCAGATACGCAGTATTTT
v_gene: TRBV11-2
j_gene: TRBJ2-3
len: 16
d_gene: TRBD2
abundance: -

CDR3aa: CAWSLGGLAGRNEQFF
CDR3nt: TGTGCCTGGAGTCTAGGCGGACTAGCGGGACGGAATGAGCAGTTCTTC
v_gene: TRBV30
j_gene: TRBJ2-1
len: 16
d_gene: TRBD2
abundance: -

CDR3aa: CASSLGQILNQPQHF
CDR3nt: TGTGCCAGCAGCTTGGGACAGATCCTCAATCAGCCCCAGCATTTT
v_gene: TRBV5-8
j_gene: TRBJ1-5
len: 15
d_gene: -
abundance: -

CDR3aa: CASSPTSGSLAKNIQYF
CDR3nt: TGTGCCAGCAGCCCGACTAGCGGGAGTCTAGCCAAAAACATTCAGTACTTC
v_gene: TRBV27
j_gene: TRBJ2-4
len: 17
d_gene: TRBD2
abundance: -

CDR3aa: CSTGGGFGTDTQYF
CDR3nt: TGCAGTACAGGTGGGGGCTTCGGCACAGATACGCAGTATTTT
v_gene: TRBV29-1
j_gene: TRBJ2-3
len: 14
d_gene: -
abundance: once

CDR3aa: CASTRSGNTIYF
CDR3nt: TGTGCCAGCACCCGCTCTGGAAACACCATATATTTT
v_gene: TRBV28
j_gene: TRBJ1-3
len: 12
d_gene: -
abundance: -

CDR3aa: CATSDPSSTSGFLSEQFF
CDR3nt: TGTGCCACCAGTGATCCGTCTTCGACTAGCGGGTTTTTGAGTGAGCAGTTCTTC
v_gene: TRBV24-1
j_gene: TRBJ2-1
len: 18
d_gene: TRBD2
abundance: -

CDR3aa: CASRTAGQGEAFF
CDR3nt: TGTGCCAGCAGAACAGCGGGTCAGGGAGAAGCTTTCTTT
v_gene: TRBV7-2
j_gene: TRBJ1-1
len: 13
d_gene: -
abundance: -

CDR3aa: CASSLEGTGDDETQYF
CDR3nt: TGTGCCAGCAGCTTAGAAGGGACAGGGGATGACGAGACCCAGTACTTC
v_gene: TRBV11-3
j_gene: TRBJ2-5
len: 16
d_gene: TRBD1
abundance: -

CDR3aa: CASSKTRIADHNEQFF
CDR3nt: TGTGCCAGCAGTAAGACCCGAATAGCGGACCACAATGAGCAGTTCTTC
v_gene: TRBV6-2/TRBV6-3
j_gene: TRBJ2-1
len: 16
d_gene: -
abundance: -

CDR3aa: CASTIGLEQYF
CDR3nt: TGTGCCAGCACCATAGGACTTGAGCAGTACTTC
v_gene: TRBV2
j_gene: TRBJ2-7
len: 11
d_gene: -
abundance: -

CDR3aa: CASSEPIGTSGTSTDTQYF
CDR3nt: TGTGCCAGTAGTGAACCAATCGGGACTAGCGGGACTAGCACAGATACGCAGTATTTT
v_gene: TRBV19
j_gene: TRBJ2-3
len: 19
d_gene: TRBD2
abundance: -

CDR3aa: CASSSGTSGSETQYF
CDR3nt: TGTGCCAGCAGCTCCGGGACTAGCGGCTCGGAGACCCAGTACTTC
v_gene: TRBV6-2/TRBV6-3
j_gene: TRBJ2-5
len: 15
d_gene: TRBD2
abundance: -

CDR3aa: CASSLVTSGRTGELFF
CDR3nt: TGTGCCAGCAGCTTAGTAACTAGCGGGCGCACCGGGGAGCTGTTTTTT
v_gene: TRBV7-8
j_gene: TRBJ2-2
len: 16
d_gene: TRBD2
abundance: many

CDR3aa: CASSLAGLGEQYF
CDR3nt: TGTGCCAGCAGTTTAGCGGGTTTGGGAGAGCAGTACTTC
v_gene: TRBV5-4
j_gene: TRBJ2-7
len: 13
d_gene: TRBD2
abundance: -

CDR3aa: CASSRTDRARYEQYF
CDR3nt: TGTGCCAGCAGCCGAACCGACAGGGCTCGGTACGAGCAGTACTTC
v_gene: TRBV6-5
j_gene: TRBJ2-7
len: 15
d_gene: TRBD1
abundance: once

CDR3aa: CASSEQIQGVETQYF
CDR3nt: TGTGCCAGCAGTGAGCAAATACAGGGGGTGGAGACCCAGTACTTC
v_gene: TRBV27
j_gene: TRBJ2-5
len: 15
d_gene: TRBD1
abundance: once

CDR3aa: CAWSTGGDTGELFF
CDR3nt: TGTGCCTGGAGTACAGGAGGGGACACCGGGGAGCTGTTTTTT
v_gene: TRBV30
j_gene: TRBJ2-2
len: 14
d_gene: -
abundance: -

CDR3aa: CASSPLPSRSSYEQYF
CDR3nt: TGTGCCAGCTCACCCCTACCCTCGAGGAGCTCCTACGAGCAGTACTTC
v_gene: TRBV18
j_gene: TRBJ2-7
len: 16
d_gene: -
abundance: -

CDR3aa: CASYKREGSYNEQFF
CDR3nt: TGCGCCAGTTACAAGCGGGAGGGGTCCTACAATGAGCAGTTCTTC
v_gene: TRBV5-1
j_gene: TRBJ2-1
len: 15
d_gene: TRBD2
abundance: -

CDR3aa: CASSLGLQVHGYTF
CDR3nt: TGTGCCAGCAGCTTAGGGTTACAGGTTCATGGCTACACCTTC
v_gene: TRBV11-2
j_gene: TRBJ1-2
len: 14
d_gene: -
abundance: -

CDR3aa: CASSGEPGSSYNEQFF
CDR3nt: TGTGCCAGCAGTGGGGAGCCGGGCAGCTCCTACAATGAGCAGTTCTTC
v_gene: TRBV6-4
j_gene: TRBJ2-1
len: 16
d_gene: -
abundance: -

CDR3aa: CASSQESRGAEAFF
CDR3nt: TGTGCCAGCAGCCAAGAATCCAGGGGGGCTGAAGCTTTCTTT
v_gene: TRBV4-2
j_gene: TRBJ1-1
len: 14
d_gene: TRBD1
abundance: -

CDR3aa: CASSSQERPLTEAFF
CDR3nt: TGCGCCAGCAGCTCTCAGGAACGACCCCTCACTGAAGCTTTCTTT
v_gene: TRBV5-1
j_gene: TRBJ1-1
len: 15
d_gene: -
abundance: -

CDR3aa: CASGAYRDTKNIQYF
CDR3nt: TGTGCCAGCGGGGCTTACCGGGACACCAAAAACATTCAGTACTTC
v_gene: TRBV27
j_gene: TRBJ2-4
len: 15
d_gene: -
abundance: -

CDR3aa: CASSTRNYGYTF
CDR3nt: TGTGCCAGTAGTACCAGGAACTATGGCTACACCTTC
v_gene: TRBV19
j_gene: TRBJ1-2
len: 12
d_gene: -
abundance: -

CDR3aa: CASSLGHGYGYTF
CDR3nt: TGTGCCAGCAGCTTGGGACATGGCTATGGCTACACCTTC
v_gene: TRBV13
j_gene: TRBJ1-2
len: 13
d_gene: -
abundance: -

CDR3aa: CASSPPLRDSEDYDSYNEQFF
CDR3nt: TGTGCCAGCTCACCACCATTACGGGACTCCGAAGACTATGACTCCTACAATGAGCAGTTCTTC
v_gene: TRBV18
j_gene: TRBJ2-1
len: 21
d_gene: -
abundance: -

CDR3aa: CASSFNRSPLHF
CDR3nt: TGTGCCAGCAGTTTTAACAGATCACCCCTCCACTTT
v_gene: TRBV28
j_gene: TRBJ1-6
len: 12
d_gene: -
abundance: -

CDR3aa: CASSTDSGNTIYF
CDR3nt: TGTGCCAGCAGTACAGACTCTGGAAACACCATATATTTT
v_gene: TRBV6-5
j_gene: TRBJ1-3
len: 13
d_gene: -
abundance: -

CDR3aa: CASSEESGQDNADTQYF
CDR3nt: TGTGCCAGCAGTGAAGAATCAGGACAGGATAATGCAGATACGCAGTATTTT
v_gene: TRBV2
j_gene: TRBJ2-3
len: 17
d_gene: TRBD1
abundance: -

CDR3aa: CASSSYRPLFLLAGSYNEQFF
CDR3nt: TGTGCCAGCAGTTCTTATAGGCCCCTTTTTTTGCTAGCGGGCTCCTACAATGAGCAGTTCTTC
v_gene: TRBV28
j_gene: TRBJ2-1
len: 21
d_gene: TRBD2
abundance: -

CDR3aa: CASSLDRMNTEAFF
CDR3nt: TGTGCCAGCAGTTTAGACAGGATGAACACTGAAGCTTTCTTT
v_gene: TRBV27
j_gene: TRBJ1-1
len: 14
d_gene: -
abundance: -

CDR3aa: CASSLETGMGNSPLHF
CDR3nt: TGTGCCAGCAGCTTAGAAACGGGGATGGGGAATTCACCCCTCCACTTT
v_gene: TRBV7-9
j_gene: TRBJ1-6
len: 16
d_gene: -
abundance: -

CDR3aa: CASSLKGQGQPQHF
CDR3nt: TGTGCCAGCAGCCTAAAGGGACAGGGACAGCCCCAGCATTTT
v_gene: TRBV7-2
j_gene: TRBJ1-5
len: 14
d_gene: TRBD1
abundance: -

CDR3aa: CASSDGLAGETQYF
CDR3nt: TGTGCCAGCAGCGATGGACTAGCTGGAGAGACCCAGTACTTC
v_gene: TRBV3-1/TRBV3-2
j_gene: TRBJ2-5
len: 14
d_gene: TRBD2
abundance: -

CDR3aa: CASSHGQGDSGANVLTF
CDR3nt: TGTGCCAGCAGCCACGGACAGGGCGACTCTGGGGCCAACGTCCTGACTTTC
v_gene: TRBV14
j_gene: TRBJ2-6
len: 17
d_gene: TRBD1
abundance: -

CDR3aa: CASRSQGTSYEQYF
CDR3nt: TGTGCCAGCAGGTCACAGGGAACCTCCTACGAGCAGTACTTC
v_gene: TRBV28
j_gene: TRBJ2-7
len: 14
d_gene: -
abundance: -

CDR3aa: CASSIGTLQETQYF
CDR3nt: TGTGCCAGCAGCATCGGGACACTACAAGAGACCCAGTACTTC
v_gene: TRBV5-6
j_gene: TRBJ2-5
len: 14
d_gene: -
abundance: once

CDR3aa: CASSFEEASYEQYF
CDR3nt: TGCGCCAGCAGCTTCGAGGAGGCATCCTACGAGCAGTACTTC
v_gene: TRBV5-1
j_gene: TRBJ2-7
len: 14
d_gene: -
abundance: -